One and the same sample provided the 17 T cell receptor beta chains below, sequenced in a study of CD8+ T cells in alopecia areata. Reverse transcription of extracted RNA yielded cDNA, which provided the sequencing template. Method: immunoSEQ multiplex PCR; TCRdb's copy keeps in-frame clones and lacks some. The sample records 200,000 to 250,000 clones, over 60% being singletons. Treatment reported: oral pan-JAK inhibitor, 5-10 mg twice daily. The specimen comprised CD4+ T cells sorted from blood, sampled at week 4, from a patient treated with tofacitinib. The receptor source for this set is a human donor with alopecia areata.

The rearrangement uses TRBV7-9 and TRBJ2-3; D gene ambiguous. The germline CDR1 and CDR2 sequences are SEHNR and FQNEAQ (reference sequence). CDR3 length equals 15 residues. Trimming left V 5 bases short and J 0 bases short, with 12 bases between. The CDR3 nucleotides read TGTGCCAGCAGCCCGACCGCGCTTAGCACAGATACGCAGTATTTT. Its protein is CASSPTALSTDTQYF.

CDR3 region: CASSFGISYEQYF. The CDR3 DNA reads as TGTGCCAGCAGTTTTGGCATCTCCTACGAGCAGTACTTC. The V gene is TRBV27, the J gene TRBJ2-7; D ambiguous. This CDR3 has 13 amino acids. V lost 3 bases and J 0 bases, leaving 6 bases between the germline ends. The germline gives CDR1 MNHEY, CDR2 SMNVEV (reference sequence).

This clone was seen a few times. The chain joins TRBV10-3 to TRBJ2-5, with D hard to call. V gave up 0 bases and J gave up 5 bases, with 7 bases separating them. Germline V CDR1 and CDR2: ENHRY, SYGVKD. This CDR3 contains 13 residues. Here the CDR3 DNA reads TGTGCCATCAGTGAGTCAACAGTCGAGACCCAGTACTTC. Encoded protein: CAISESTVETQYF.

Notes on this clone: This sample also contains other DNA sequences that code for the same CDR3. CDR3 residues: CASSQESYGYTF. The CDR3 DNA reads TGCGCCAGCAGCCAAGAATCCTATGGCTACACCTTC. The V call is TRBV4-1, the J call TRBJ1-2, with D hard to call. The CDR3 covers 12 residues. The V gene's germline CDR1 is MGHRA and CDR2 YSYEKL. V lost 0 bases and J lost 4, with 3 bases in between.

In its sample, this clone was seen a few times. The rearrangement uses TRBV28 and TRBJ2-2; D is possibly TRBD2 (7 bases). The CDR3 has 14 amino acids. Trimming stripped 10 bases from V and 3 bases from J, with 15 bases between. Germline V gene sequence: CDR1 MDHEN, CDR2 SYDVKM. Here the CDR3 DNA reads TGTGCCACCCGTAGGGGGGGAGACACCGGGGAGCTGTTTTTT. Translating it yields CATRRGGDTGELFF.

There are a few counts of this clone. The rearrangement uses TRBV27 and TRBJ2-7; a weak D match, TRBD1 (6 bases). Germline values: CDR1 MNHEY, CDR2 SMNVEV (reference sequence). V lost 2 bases and J lost 10, with 18 bases in between. The CDR3 totals 14 residues. The DNA of the CDR3 is TGTGCCAGCAGTTTAACAGGGACCGTGGCTACTCAGTACTTC. This sequence encodes CASSLTGTVATQYF.

This chain connects TRBV11-3 to TRBJ1-1, with no clear D. This CDR3 has 13 amino acids. Germline assignment: CDR1 SGHNT and CDR2 YENEEA. Trimming left V 6 bases short and J 1 base short, with 9 bases between. CDR3 residues: CASSLNTNTEAFF. The CDR3 DNA is TGTGCCAGCAGTCTTAACACGAACACTGAAGCTTTCTTT.

The chain carries TRBV6-1 and TRBJ2-3, with 12 bases identical to TRBD1. The CDR3 sequence is 18 residues long. CDR1 and CDR2 (germline): MNHNS, SASEGT. V lost 0 bases and J lost 3; bases outside the gene matches: 7. The CDR3 DNA is TGTGCCAGCAGTGAAGCGCGGGGACAGGGGGCAAGAACAGATACGCAGTATTTT. Translating gives CASSEARGQGARTDTQYF.

This chain joins TRBV14 and TRBJ2-3; 8 nucleotides align to TRBD2. The CDR3 contains 13 residues. CDR1 and CDR2 (germline): SGHDN, FVKESK. Unmatched junction bases numbered 3, after V lost 3 bases and J lost 7 bases. CDR3 amino acids: CASSQSGGHTQYF. The DNA of the CDR3 is TGTGCCAGCAGCCAGAGCGGGGGCCATACGCAGTATTTT.

The chain uses TRBV15 and TRBJ1-2, with D tentatively TRBD1 (6 bases). The germline CDR1 and CDR2 sequences are LNHNV and YYDKDF (reference sequence). CDR3 length equals 15 residues. Trimming shortened V by 5 bases and J by 7 bases, and 20 bases separated the two germline ends. CDR3 DNA sequence: TGTGCCACCAGCGCCAGAACAGGGAGTCTCGGTGGCTACACCTTC. It specifies CATSARTGSLGGYTF.

This clone was seen a few times. The chain employs TRBV4-1 and TRBJ1-2, with 9 nucleotides matching TRBD1. CDR3 length: 17 amino acids. Germline trimming cut 3 bases from V and 4 bases from J; bases unmatched to any gene: 12. Germline CDR1 and CDR2: MGHRA and YSYEKL. The CDR3 sequence: CASSQVSGTGRGYGYTF. CDR3 DNA: TGCGCCAGCAGCCAGGTTTCCGGGACAGGGAGAGGCTATGGCTACACCTTC.

In this sample, this clone turned up a few times. This CDR3 is CATKSQGSDFYEQYF. The CDR3 bases are TGTGCCACCAAGAGTCAGGGGTCCGACTTCTACGAGCAGTACTTC. The V and J genes are TRBV2 and TRBJ2-7; D might be TRBD1 (6 bases). The CDR3 consists of 15 residues. Germline V CDR1 and CDR2: SNHLY, FYNNEI. Trimming left V 10 bases short and J 3 bases short, with 22 bases between.

This chain joins TRBV30 and TRBJ2-6, with D possibly matching TRBD1 (6 bases). Germline CDR1 reads GTSNPN; CDR2 reads SVGIG (reference sequence). The CDR3 runs 16 residues. The ends were cut back, 2 bases at V and 1 base at J, with 12 bases in the middle. The CDR3 is CAWSIKGESGANVLTF. The CDR3 DNA follows: TGTGCCTGGAGTATTAAGGGGGAGTCTGGGGCCAACGTCCTGACTTTC.

This clone was seen a few times. The chain couples TRBV11-2 to TRBJ1-1; 8 bases agree with TRBD1. The CDR3 consists of 14 residues. Germline assignment: CDR1 SGHAT and CDR2 FQNNGV. Trimming took 5 bases from V and 5 from J; bases not matched to a gene: 7. The CDR3 DNA follows: TGTGCCAGCAGCCAGACAGGGGCGAGGACTGAAGCTTTCTTT. Translated: CASSQTGARTEAFF.

The chain recombines TRBV18 with TRBJ2-5; D is unresolved. V was clipped by 1 base and J by 5 bases, with 5 bases between them. The germline gives CDR1 KGHSH, CDR2 LQKENI. This CDR3 comprises 12 residues. The CDR3 reads CASSPRYETQYF. The CDR3 nucleotides read TGTGCCAGCTCACCACGGTATGAGACCCAGTACTTC.

V usage is TRBV18 and J usage is TRBJ1-6, with D maybe TRBD1 (5 bases). Germline lookup yields CDR1 KGHSH and CDR2 LQKENI. The CDR3 has 15 residues. Trimming shortened V by 4 bases and J by 5 bases, and 12 bases separated the two germline ends. The CDR3 DNA sequence: TGTGCCAGCTCACGGGGTGGGGCGGATAATTCACCCCTCCACTTT. Encoded protein: CASSRGGADNSPLHF.

The J gene is TRBJ2-5, the V gene TRBV2, with 9 bases aligning to TRBD1. The J call may be incorrect, as the DNA end agrees better with TRBJ2-7. The CDR3 covers 15 residues. Germline V gene sequence: CDR1 SNHLY, CDR2 FYNNEI. CDR3 sequence reads: CASREDRGLSYEQYF. DNA of the CDR3: TGTGCCAGCAGGGAGGACAGGGGATTATCCTACGAGCAGTACTTC.